These 27 T cell receptor beta chains originate from one sample sequenced in a study of shared clonotypes between healthy human individuals. CD45RO negativity and positive selection for CCR7 defined naive CD8 cells, a population that excluded terminally differentiated effector memory CD45RA+ cells. Method: immunoSEQ multiplex PCR; TCRdb's copy keeps in-frame clones and lacks some. Of about 2.2 million clones in the sample, 85% to 95% were seen once. The source material was naive CD8+ T cells from PBMCs. The receptors were sampled from a man between 18 and 35 years old in good health. Some clones in this sample may be carry-over from other donors' samples.

This chain joins TRBV11-3 and TRBJ2-3; 14 bases are shared with TRBD2. Trimming at V came to 5 bases and at J to 3 bases, leaving 16 bases not matched to a gene. Per the germline V gene, CDR1 is SGHNT and CDR2 is YENEEA. The CDR3 totals 20 residues. CDR3 protein: CASSVPGLAGVWGSTDTQYF. The CDR3 DNA is TGTGCCAGCAGCGTCCCGGGACTAGCGGGAGTTTGGGGTAGTACAGATACGCAGTATTTT.

This clone was detected only a few times. This chain connects TRBV9 to TRBJ1-1; TRBD1 might be the D (5 bases). This CDR3 spans 14 amino acids. V was pared by 3 bases and J by 1 base, with 10 bases between. The germline CDR1 and CDR2 sequences are SGDLS and YYNGEE. CDR3 DNA: TGTGCCAGCAGCGCATCTGGGGGGAACACTGAAGCTTTCTTT. As protein: CASSASGGNTEAFF.

DNA for the CDR3: TGTGCCAGCAGCTTGGCCCGTCACAGCTACACCGGGGAGCTGTTTTTT. Translation gives CASSLARHSYTGELFF. This chain links TRBV5-6 with TRBJ2-2; no clear D gene. Germline CDR1 and CDR2: SGHDT and YYEEEE. V lost 0 bases to trimming and J lost 3 bases, with 12 bases between them. The CDR3 spans 16 residues.

The chain employs TRBV21-1 and TRBJ2-5. TRBV21-1 is a pseudogene segment. The CDR3 is 14 residues long. The CDR3 reads CASSKGPLQETQYF. DNA for the CDR3: TGTGCCAGCAGTAAGGGACCATTACAAGAGACCCAGTACTTC.

This rearrangement joins TRBV27 to TRBJ2-1; unclear D gene. The CDR3 length is 13 residues. CDR1 is MNHEY and CDR2 is SMNVEV in the germline V gene (reference sequence). Trimming removed 5 bases from V and 0 bases from J, with 5 bases in between. The CDR3 is CASSESSYNEQFF. CDR3 DNA: TGTGCCAGCAGTGAGAGCTCCTACAATGAGCAGTTCTTC.

The J gene is TRBJ2-7, the V gene TRBV16, with TRBD2 as a possible D gene (5 bases). The germline CDR1 and CDR2 sequences are KGHSY and FQNENV. The CDR3 covers 15 residues. With 0 bases removed from V and 5 bases from J, the gap between germline ends came to 14 bases. CDR3 DNA sequence: TGTGCCAGCAGCCAATCACAGCTTGGGAGTGACGAGCAGTACTTC. Its protein is CASSQSQLGSDEQYF.

This clone is a singleton in its sample. The chain links TRBV2 to TRBJ2-2, with D possibly matching TRBD2 (5 bases). V lost 2 bases, J lost 6 bases, and 10 bases lay in between. The germline V gene has CDR1 SNHLY and CDR2 FYNNEI. This CDR3 spans 14 amino acids. The CDR3 DNA follows: TGTGCCAGCAGTGAATCCAGCGGACCCGGGGAGCTGTTTTTT. Amino acid sequence: CASSESSGPGELFF.

The chain is built from TRBV9 and TRBJ2-2; the match to TRBD1 covers 10 bases. The CDR3 spans 17 residues. Trimming at V came to 0 bases and at J to 0 bases, leaving 2 bases not matched to a gene. Germline V gene data show CDR1 as SGDLS and CDR2 as YYNGEE. For the CDR3, the DNA is TGTGCCAGCAGCGTAGGTGGGACAGGGGCGAACACCGGGGAGCTGTTTTTT. It translates to CASSVGGTGANTGELFF.

V is TRBV11-2 and J is TRBJ1-2; D might be TRBD1 (5 bases). The CDR3 covers 11 residues. The V and J ends lost 6 bases and 6 bases respectively, with 8 bases between them. The germline V gene encodes CDR1 SGHAT and CDR2 FQNNGV. The CDR3 spells CASRGTDGYTF. For the CDR3, the DNA is TGTGCCAGCAGGGGGACCGATGGCTACACCTTC.

This chain links TRBV7-9 with TRBJ2-3; tentatively, D is TRBD1 (6 bases). The V end lost 5 bases, the J end lost 6 bases, and 9 bases lay between the germline ends. From germline, CDR1 is SEHNR and CDR2 FQNEAQ (reference sequence). The CDR3 contains 12 residues. The CDR3 sequence is CASSPQGDTQYF. The CDR3 region has the DNA TGTGCCAGCAGCCCGCAGGGGGATACGCAGTATTTT.

The chain employs TRBV7-9 and TRBJ2-5; 13 bases agree with TRBD2. V was pared by 2 bases and J by 4 bases, with 4 bases of the junction left unmatched. Germline V gene data show CDR1 as SEHNR and CDR2 as FQNEAQ (reference sequence). The length of the CDR3 is 16 residues. CDR3 amino acids: CASSLPGLAGRETQYF. The CDR3, as DNA: TGTGCCAGCAGCTTACCGGGACTAGCGGGGCGAGAGACCCAGTACTTC.

V is TRBV5-6 and J is TRBJ2-7; 9 nucleotides agree with TRBD1. Germline CDR1 and CDR2: SGHDT and YYEEEE. CDR3 length: 14 residues. The V gene end was trimmed by 4 bases and the J gene end by 5 bases; junction bases not matched to a gene: 7. The CDR3 bases are TGTGCCAGCAGCACCGGGACAGGGTTCGACGAGCAGTACTTC. Encoded protein: CASSTGTGFDEQYF.

The chain has TRBV7-9 and TRBJ2-2; D call uncertain. V was shortened by 8 bases and J by 7 bases, with 8 bases between the two germline ends. In germline, CDR1 is SEHNR, CDR2 FQNEAQ (reference sequence). The CDR3 extends over 11 amino acids. The CDR3: CASDWVGELFF. The CDR3 region has the DNA TGTGCCAGCGATTGGGTCGGGGAGCTGTTTTTT.

J is TRBJ2-7 and V is TRBV7-2; 11 positions match TRBD2. V lost 5 bases, J lost 5 bases, and 8 bases stayed unmatched. CDR3 length: 15 residues. Germline CDR1 and CDR2: SGHTA and FQGNSA. CDR3: CASSLSLLAGDEQYF. CDR3 nucleotides: TGTGCCAGCAGCCTCTCCCTACTAGCGGGAGACGAGCAGTACTTC.

This chain links TRBV29-1 with TRBJ2-1; TRBD2 aligns across 8 bases. This CDR3 contains 15 residues. V shed 6 bases and J 4 bases; nucleotides not matched to a gene: 11. Germline V gene sequence: CDR1 SQVTM, CDR2 ANQGSEA. In DNA, the CDR3 is TGCAGCGTCACAGCCGGGACTAGGGGGTACAATGAGCAGTTCTTC. Translating it yields CSVTAGTRGYNEQFF.

This rearrangement joins TRBV7-9 to TRBJ2-1; 8 positions match TRBD2. Germline CDR1 SEHNR, CDR2 FQNEAQ (reference sequence). The V and J ends lost 4 bases and 0 bases, in that order; junction bases with no gene match: 14. This CDR3 region has 19 residues. The CDR3 here is CASSSRILGREVSYNEQFF. The CDR3 coding sequence is TGTGCCAGCAGCTCCCGGATACTAGGGCGGGAGGTCTCCTACAATGAGCAGTTCTTC.

The chain recombines TRBV19 with TRBJ2-2, with a possible D match to TRBD1 (5 bases). Germline-derived CDR1 and CDR2 are LNHDA and SQIVND (reference sequence). CDR3 length: 13 residues. With 8 bases removed from V and 1 base from J, the gap between germline ends came to 8 bases. The CDR3 spells CASFQGNTGELFF. Here the CDR3 DNA reads TGTGCCAGTTTTCAGGGGAACACCGGGGAGCTGTTTTTT.

As regards this clone: Other DNA sequences in this sample translate to the same CDR3. The CDR3 here is CASSVGGGTYEQYF. For the CDR3, the DNA is TGTGCCAGCAGCGTAGGCGGCGGTACCTACGAGCAGTACTTC. This chain uses TRBV9 with TRBJ2-7; D unclear. The CDR3 totals 14 residues. Trimming took 0 bases from V and 2 from J, leaving 9 bases between them. The germline V gene has CDR1 SGDLS and CDR2 YYNGEE.

The table lists this clone with a count of one. This chain uses TRBV27 with TRBJ2-7; 12 bases map to TRBD1. Germline loops: CDR1 MNHEY, CDR2 SMNVEV (reference sequence). J gave up 2 bases and V 2 bases, and 4 bases lay outside the gene matches. The CDR3 spans 16 residues. The chain's CDR3 is CASSLLGTGGTYEQYF. The CDR3, as DNA: TGTGCCAGCAGTTTACTCGGGACAGGGGGCACCTACGAGCAGTACTTC.

For this clone: The sample holds other DNA sequences that translate to the same CDR3. The rearrangement uses TRBV11-2 and TRBJ2-1, with no clear D. The germline V gene encodes CDR1 SGHAT and CDR2 FQNNGV. V gave up 5 bases and J gave up 5 bases, with 4 bases separating them. The CDR3 length is 11 residues. The CDR3 bases are TGTGCCAGCAGCGCAAACAATGAGCAGTTCTTC. Its translation: CASSANNEQFF. Filled out from reference TRBV11-2 and TRBJ2-1, the complete variable domain reads EAGVAQSPRYKIIEKRQSVAFWCNPISGHATLYWYQQILGQGPKLLIQFQNNGVVDDSQLPKDRFSAERLKGVDSTLKIQPAKLEDSAVYLCASSANNEQFFGPGTRLTVL.

CDR3 in DNA: TGTGCCAGCAGTCCTCGGACAGGTGAAAAACTGTTTTTT. Translation: CASSPRTGEKLFF. The J gene is TRBJ1-4, the V gene TRBV28; TRBD1 agrees at 7 bases. The ends lost 5 bases at V and 7 bases at J; junction bases unmatched: 4. The V gene's germline CDR1 is MDHEN and CDR2 SYDVKM. This CDR3 has 13 amino acids.

The chain links TRBV4-1 to TRBJ2-1, with D perhaps TRBD1 (6 bases). The V gene's germline CDR1 is MGHRA and CDR2 YSYEKL. The V and J ends lost 1 base and 3 bases respectively, with 16 bases between them. There are 17 residues in the CDR3. This CDR3 is CASSQVTKDRIYNEQFF. The CDR3 DNA reads TGCGCCAGCAGCCAAGTCACCAAGGACAGAATCTACAATGAGCAGTTCTTC.

The chain links TRBV7-9 to TRBJ1-2; perhaps TRBD1 as D (6 bases). This CDR3 region has 13 residues. Germline CDR1 is SEHNR and CDR2 is FQNEAQ (reference sequence). The V gene lost 8 bases and the J gene lost 3 bases, with 13 bases spanning the gap. CDR3 nucleotides: TGTGCCAGCCAGGGGCCGGGAGACTATGGCTACACCTTC. It yields the protein CASQGPGDYGYTF.

The V gene is TRBV4-1, the J gene TRBJ1-1, with D possibly TRBD1 on 6 matching bases. Germline CDR1 MGHRA, CDR2 YSYEKL. CDR3 length: 17 residues. V lost 1 base and J lost 0, with 15 bases in between. The CDR3 DNA follows: TGCGCCAGCAGCCAAGTATCGGGACATGACATGAACACTGAAGCTTTCTTT. Its translation is CASSQVSGHDMNTEAFF.

This chain joins TRBV6-5 and TRBJ1-1; D remains unclear. The length of the CDR3 is 13 residues. The germline gives CDR1 MNHEY, CDR2 SVGAGI. V was trimmed by 5 bases and J by 3 bases, leaving 10 bases between them. This CDR3 is CASSPQGHTEAFF. As DNA, the CDR3 is TGTGCCAGCAGTCCCCAAGGGCACACTGAAGCTTTCTTT.

The V call is TRBV9, the J call TRBJ1-2, with a possible D match to TRBD1 (5 bases). CDR1 is SGDLS and CDR2 is YYNGEE in the germline V gene. The CDR3 length is 15 residues. Between the trimmed V and J ends, which lost 3 bases and 4 bases, there was a span of 16 bases. CDR3 in DNA: TGTGCCAGCAGCGCAGGCGGGGCTCCGGGCTATGGCTACACCTTC. Protein: CASSAGGAPGYGYTF.

V gene TRBV27 combines with J gene TRBJ2-7; tentative D call: TRBD2 (6 bases). V lost 5 bases to trimming and J lost 2 bases, with 22 bases between them. Germline lookup yields CDR1 MNHEY and CDR2 SMNVEV (reference sequence). The CDR3 has 17 residues. CDR3 protein: CASSPPRVAALPYEQYF. In DNA form, the CDR3 reads TGTGCCAGCAGTCCACCGAGGGTAGCGGCCCTCCCCTACGAGCAGTACTTC.